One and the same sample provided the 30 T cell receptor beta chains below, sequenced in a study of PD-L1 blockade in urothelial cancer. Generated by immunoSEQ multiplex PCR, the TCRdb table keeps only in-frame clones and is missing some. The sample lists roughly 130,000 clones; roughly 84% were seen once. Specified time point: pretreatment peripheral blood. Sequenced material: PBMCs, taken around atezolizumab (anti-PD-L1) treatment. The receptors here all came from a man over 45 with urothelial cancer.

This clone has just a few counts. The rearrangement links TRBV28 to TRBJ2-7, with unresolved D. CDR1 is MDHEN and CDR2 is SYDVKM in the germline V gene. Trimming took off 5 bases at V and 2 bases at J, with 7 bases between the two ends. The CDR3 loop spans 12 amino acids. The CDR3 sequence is CASSHTAYEQYF. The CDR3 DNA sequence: TGTGCCAGCAGTCACACAGCCTACGAGCAGTACTTC.

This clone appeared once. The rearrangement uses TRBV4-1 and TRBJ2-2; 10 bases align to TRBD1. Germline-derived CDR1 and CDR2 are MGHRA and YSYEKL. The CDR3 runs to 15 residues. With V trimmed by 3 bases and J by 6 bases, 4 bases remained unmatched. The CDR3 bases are TGCGCCAGCAGCCACGCGACAGGGGGCTCCGGGGAGCTGTTTTTT. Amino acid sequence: CASSHATGGSGELFF.

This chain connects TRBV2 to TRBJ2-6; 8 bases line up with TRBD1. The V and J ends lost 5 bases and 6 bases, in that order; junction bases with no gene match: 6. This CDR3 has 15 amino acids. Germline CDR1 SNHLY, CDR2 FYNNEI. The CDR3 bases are TGTGCCAGCAGTCTGTGGACAGGGAAGGCCAACGTCCTGACTTTC. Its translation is CASSLWTGKANVLTF.

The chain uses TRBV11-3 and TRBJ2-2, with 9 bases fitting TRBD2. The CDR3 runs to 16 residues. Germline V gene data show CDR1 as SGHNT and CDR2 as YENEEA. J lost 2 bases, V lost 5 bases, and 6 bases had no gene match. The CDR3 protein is CASSHGLATNTGELFF. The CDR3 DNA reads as TGTGCCAGCAGCCACGGACTAGCGACAAACACCGGGGAGCTGTTTTTT.

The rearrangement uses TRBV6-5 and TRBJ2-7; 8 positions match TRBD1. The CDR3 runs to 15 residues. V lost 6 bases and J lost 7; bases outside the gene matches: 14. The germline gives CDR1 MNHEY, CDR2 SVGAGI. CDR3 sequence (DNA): TGTGCCAGCAGCCAAGGGACAGGTCTCCCGGGGGAGCAGTACTTC. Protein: CASSQGTGLPGEQYF.

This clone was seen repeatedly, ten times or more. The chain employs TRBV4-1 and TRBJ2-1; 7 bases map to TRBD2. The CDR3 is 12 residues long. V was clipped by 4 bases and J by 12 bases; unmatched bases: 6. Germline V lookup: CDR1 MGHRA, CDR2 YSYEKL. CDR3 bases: TGCGCCAGCAGCCCACAGCGGGATGGGCAGTTCTTC. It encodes CASSPQRDGQFF.

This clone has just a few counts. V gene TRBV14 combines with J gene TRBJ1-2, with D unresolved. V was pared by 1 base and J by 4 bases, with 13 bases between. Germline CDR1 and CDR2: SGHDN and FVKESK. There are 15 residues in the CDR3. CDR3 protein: CASSQGFLPRYGYTF. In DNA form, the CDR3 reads TGTGCCAGCAGCCAAGGTTTCCTTCCTCGCTATGGCTACACCTTC.

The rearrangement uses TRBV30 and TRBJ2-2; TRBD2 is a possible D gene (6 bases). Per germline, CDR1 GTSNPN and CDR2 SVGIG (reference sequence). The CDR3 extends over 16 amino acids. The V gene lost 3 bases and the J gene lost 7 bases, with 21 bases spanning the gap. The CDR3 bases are TGTGCCTGGAGCCCGCTTGCGGGATATGGAGGCGGGGAGCTGTTTTTT. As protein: CAWSPLAGYGGGELFF. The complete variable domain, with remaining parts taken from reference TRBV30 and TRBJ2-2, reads SQTIHQWPATLVQPVGSPLSLECTVEGTSNPNLYWYRQAAGRGLQLLFYSVGIGQISSEVPQNLSASRPQDRQFILSSKKLLLSDSGFYLCAWSPLAGYGGGELFFGEGSRLTVL.

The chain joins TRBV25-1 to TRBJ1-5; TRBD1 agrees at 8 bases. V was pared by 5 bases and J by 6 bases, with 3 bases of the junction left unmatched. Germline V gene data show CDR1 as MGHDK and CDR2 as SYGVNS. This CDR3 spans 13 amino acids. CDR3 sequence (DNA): TGTGCCAGCAGTCCAGGGGGCTCTCAGCCCCAGCATTTT. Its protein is CASSPGGSQPQHF.

The CDR3 region has the DNA TGTGCCAGCAGACCCGTCCGGGACAGGGACTATGGCTACACCTTC. It is translated as CASRPVRDRDYGYTF. This chain uses TRBV28 with TRBJ1-2; TRBD1 matches at 9 bases. The V segment lost 6 bases and the J segment 3 bases; nucleotides outside the gene matches: 8. This CDR3 spans 15 amino acids. Germline-derived CDR1 and CDR2 are MDHEN and SYDVKM.

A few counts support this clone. The CDR3 here is CASRERGNQPQHF. As DNA, the CDR3 is TGTGCCAGCAGGGAGCGGGGCAATCAGCCCCAGCATTTT. This sequence joins TRBV6-1 and TRBJ1-5, with D unclear. The CDR3 is 13 residues long. The ends were cut back, 6 bases at V and 2 bases at J, with 8 bases in the middle. Germline V gives CDR1 MNHNS, CDR2 SASEGT.

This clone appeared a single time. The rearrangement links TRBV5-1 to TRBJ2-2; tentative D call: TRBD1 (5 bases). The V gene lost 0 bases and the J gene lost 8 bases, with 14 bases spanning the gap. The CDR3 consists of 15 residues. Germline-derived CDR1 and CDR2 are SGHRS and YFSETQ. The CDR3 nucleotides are TGCGCCAGCAGCTTGGCCGACAGTGAATGGGGGGAGCTGTTTTTT. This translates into CASSLADSEWGELFF. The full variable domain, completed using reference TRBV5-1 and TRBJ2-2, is KAGVTQTPRYLIKTRGQQVTLSCSPISGHRSVSWYQQTPGQGLQFLFEYFSETQRNKGNFPGRFSGRQFSNSRSEMNVSTLELGDSALYLCASSLADSEWGELFFGEGSRLTVL.

The CDR3 DNA reads as TGTGCCAGTACAAACCAGGGGTCTCTCACTGAAGCTTTCTTT. This gives the protein CASTNQGSLTEAFF. The V call is TRBV19, the J call TRBJ1-1; weak D call: TRBD1 (6 bases). The CDR3 is 14 residues long. V gave up 7 bases and J gave up 4 bases, with 16 bases separating them. Germline CDR1 LNHDA, CDR2 SQIVND (reference sequence).

As DNA, the CDR3 is TGTGCCAGCAACATCCAGGGGGGACCCTACGAGCAGTACTTC. Amino acids: CASNIQGGPYEQYF. The J gene is TRBJ2-7, the V gene TRBV5-6; D is perhaps TRBD1 (7 bases). The CDR3 covers 14 residues. V was shortened by 6 bases and J by 2 bases, with 15 bases between the two germline ends. The germline CDR1 and CDR2 sequences are SGHDT and YYEEEE.

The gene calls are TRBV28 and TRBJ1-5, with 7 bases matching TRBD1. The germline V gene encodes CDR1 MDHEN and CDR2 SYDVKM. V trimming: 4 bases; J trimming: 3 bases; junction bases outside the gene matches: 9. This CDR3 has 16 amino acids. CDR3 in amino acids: CASSSGGQSVNQPQHF. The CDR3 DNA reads TGTGCCAGCAGTTCAGGGGGACAGAGCGTCAATCAGCCCCAGCATTTT.

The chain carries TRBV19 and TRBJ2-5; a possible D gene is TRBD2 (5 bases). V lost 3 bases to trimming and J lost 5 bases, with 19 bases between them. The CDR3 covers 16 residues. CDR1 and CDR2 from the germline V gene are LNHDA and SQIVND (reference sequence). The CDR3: CASSIPGTRVVETQYF. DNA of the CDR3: TGTGCCAGTAGTATCCCCGGAACGCGGGTCGTGGAGACCCAGTACTTC.

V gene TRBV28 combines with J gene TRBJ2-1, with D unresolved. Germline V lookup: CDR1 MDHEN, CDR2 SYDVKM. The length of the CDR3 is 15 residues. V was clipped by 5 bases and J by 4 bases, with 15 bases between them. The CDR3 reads CASSTHSSGYNEQFF. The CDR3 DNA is TGTGCCAGCAGTACCCACTCTTCCGGGTACAATGAGCAGTTCTTC.

CDR3 region: CASSADSGSGSYEQYF. CDR3 DNA: TGTGCCAGCAGCGCAGATAGCGGGAGTGGGTCCTACGAGCAGTACTTC. The V gene is TRBV7-3, the J gene TRBJ2-7; 9 positions agree with TRBD2. The germline V gene encodes CDR1 SGHTA and CDR2 FQGTGA. The CDR3 contains 16 residues. V lost 5 bases to trimming and J lost 1 base; unmatched junction nucleotides: 9.

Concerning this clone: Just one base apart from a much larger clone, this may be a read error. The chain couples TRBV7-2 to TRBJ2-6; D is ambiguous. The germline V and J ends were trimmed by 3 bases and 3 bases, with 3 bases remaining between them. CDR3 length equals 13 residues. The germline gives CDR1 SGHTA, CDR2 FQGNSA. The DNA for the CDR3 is TGTGCCAGCAGCTTCGGTGGGGCCAACGTCCTGACTTTC. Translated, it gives CASSFGGANVLTF.

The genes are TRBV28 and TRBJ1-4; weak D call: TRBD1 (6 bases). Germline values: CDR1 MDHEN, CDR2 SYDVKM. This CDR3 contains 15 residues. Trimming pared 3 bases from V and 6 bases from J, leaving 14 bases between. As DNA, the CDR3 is TGTGCCAGCAGTTTGGGTGGGACACGGGATGAAAAACTGTTTTTT. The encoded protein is CASSLGGTRDEKLFF.

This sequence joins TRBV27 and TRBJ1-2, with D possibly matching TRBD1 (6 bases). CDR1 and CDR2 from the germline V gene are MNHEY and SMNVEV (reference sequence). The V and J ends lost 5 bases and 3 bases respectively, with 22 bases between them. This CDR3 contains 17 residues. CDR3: CASSNGGGSPRYYGYTF. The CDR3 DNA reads TGTGCCAGCAGTAACGGGGGGGGCTCGCCTCGATACTATGGCTACACCTTC.

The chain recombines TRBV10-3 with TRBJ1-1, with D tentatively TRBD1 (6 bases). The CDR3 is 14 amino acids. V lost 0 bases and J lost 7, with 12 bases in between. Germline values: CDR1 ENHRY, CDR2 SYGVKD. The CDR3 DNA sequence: TGTGCCATCAGTGAGTCGCGGACAGAGAATGAAGCTTTCTTT. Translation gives CAISESRTENEAFF.

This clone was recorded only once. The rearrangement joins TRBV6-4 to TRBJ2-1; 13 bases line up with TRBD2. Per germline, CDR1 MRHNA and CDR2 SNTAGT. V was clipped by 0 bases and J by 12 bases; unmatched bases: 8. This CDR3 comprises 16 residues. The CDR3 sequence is CASSDSGTSGIGGQFF. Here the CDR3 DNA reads TGTGCCAGCAGTGACTCGGGGACTAGCGGGATAGGAGGGCAGTTCTTC.

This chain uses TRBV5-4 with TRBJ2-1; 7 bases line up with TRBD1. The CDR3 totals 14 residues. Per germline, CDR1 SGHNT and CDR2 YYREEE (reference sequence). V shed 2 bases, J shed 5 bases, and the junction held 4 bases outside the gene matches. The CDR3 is CASSFRDRDNEQFF. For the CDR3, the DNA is TGTGCCAGCAGCTTCCGGGACAGAGACAATGAGCAGTTCTTC.

CDR3 protein: CASSPPGTGHNQPQHF. CDR3 bases: TGTGCCAGCTCACCACCCGGGACAGGGCACAATCAGCCCCAGCATTTT. The V call is TRBV18, the J call TRBJ1-5, with TRBD1 identical over 9 bases. The germline gives CDR1 KGHSH, CDR2 LQKENI. With V trimmed by 0 bases and J by 3 bases, 3 bases remained unmatched. CDR3 length: 16 amino acids.

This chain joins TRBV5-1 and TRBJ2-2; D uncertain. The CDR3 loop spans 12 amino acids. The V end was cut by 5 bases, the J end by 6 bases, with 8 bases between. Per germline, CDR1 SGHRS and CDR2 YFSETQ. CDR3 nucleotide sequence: TGCGCCAGCAGTCATGAGGCCGGGGAGCTGTTTTTT. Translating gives CASSHEAGELFF.

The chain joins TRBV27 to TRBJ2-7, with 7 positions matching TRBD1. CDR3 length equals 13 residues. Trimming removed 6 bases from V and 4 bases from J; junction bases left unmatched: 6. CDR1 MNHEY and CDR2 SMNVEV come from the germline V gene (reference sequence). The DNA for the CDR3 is TGTGCCAGCAGAAAGGGACAGCCTTACGAGCAGTACTTC. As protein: CASRKGQPYEQYF.

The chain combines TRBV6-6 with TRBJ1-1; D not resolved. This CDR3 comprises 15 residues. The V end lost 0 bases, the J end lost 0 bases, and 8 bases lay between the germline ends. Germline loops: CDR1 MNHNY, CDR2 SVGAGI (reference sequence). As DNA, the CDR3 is TGTGCCAGCAGTTACTCGGAGGGCATGAACACTGAAGCTTTCTTT. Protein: CASSYSEGMNTEAFF.

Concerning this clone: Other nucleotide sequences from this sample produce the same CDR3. Here the CDR3 reads CASSFQYNEQFF. The DNA of the CDR3 is TGTGCCAGCAGCTTCCAATACAATGAGCAGTTCTTC. The chain has TRBV11-2 and TRBJ2-1, with D unresolved. The CDR3 runs 12 residues. CDR1 SGHAT and CDR2 FQNNGV come from the germline V gene. Trimming removed 3 bases from V and 4 bases from J, with 4 bases in between.

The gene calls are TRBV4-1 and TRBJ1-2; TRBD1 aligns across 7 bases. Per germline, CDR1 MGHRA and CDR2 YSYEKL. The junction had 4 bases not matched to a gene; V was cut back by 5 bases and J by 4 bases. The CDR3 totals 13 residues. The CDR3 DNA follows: TGCGCCAGCAGCGGCCGGGACAGCTATGGCTACACCTTC. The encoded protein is CASSGRDSYGYTF.